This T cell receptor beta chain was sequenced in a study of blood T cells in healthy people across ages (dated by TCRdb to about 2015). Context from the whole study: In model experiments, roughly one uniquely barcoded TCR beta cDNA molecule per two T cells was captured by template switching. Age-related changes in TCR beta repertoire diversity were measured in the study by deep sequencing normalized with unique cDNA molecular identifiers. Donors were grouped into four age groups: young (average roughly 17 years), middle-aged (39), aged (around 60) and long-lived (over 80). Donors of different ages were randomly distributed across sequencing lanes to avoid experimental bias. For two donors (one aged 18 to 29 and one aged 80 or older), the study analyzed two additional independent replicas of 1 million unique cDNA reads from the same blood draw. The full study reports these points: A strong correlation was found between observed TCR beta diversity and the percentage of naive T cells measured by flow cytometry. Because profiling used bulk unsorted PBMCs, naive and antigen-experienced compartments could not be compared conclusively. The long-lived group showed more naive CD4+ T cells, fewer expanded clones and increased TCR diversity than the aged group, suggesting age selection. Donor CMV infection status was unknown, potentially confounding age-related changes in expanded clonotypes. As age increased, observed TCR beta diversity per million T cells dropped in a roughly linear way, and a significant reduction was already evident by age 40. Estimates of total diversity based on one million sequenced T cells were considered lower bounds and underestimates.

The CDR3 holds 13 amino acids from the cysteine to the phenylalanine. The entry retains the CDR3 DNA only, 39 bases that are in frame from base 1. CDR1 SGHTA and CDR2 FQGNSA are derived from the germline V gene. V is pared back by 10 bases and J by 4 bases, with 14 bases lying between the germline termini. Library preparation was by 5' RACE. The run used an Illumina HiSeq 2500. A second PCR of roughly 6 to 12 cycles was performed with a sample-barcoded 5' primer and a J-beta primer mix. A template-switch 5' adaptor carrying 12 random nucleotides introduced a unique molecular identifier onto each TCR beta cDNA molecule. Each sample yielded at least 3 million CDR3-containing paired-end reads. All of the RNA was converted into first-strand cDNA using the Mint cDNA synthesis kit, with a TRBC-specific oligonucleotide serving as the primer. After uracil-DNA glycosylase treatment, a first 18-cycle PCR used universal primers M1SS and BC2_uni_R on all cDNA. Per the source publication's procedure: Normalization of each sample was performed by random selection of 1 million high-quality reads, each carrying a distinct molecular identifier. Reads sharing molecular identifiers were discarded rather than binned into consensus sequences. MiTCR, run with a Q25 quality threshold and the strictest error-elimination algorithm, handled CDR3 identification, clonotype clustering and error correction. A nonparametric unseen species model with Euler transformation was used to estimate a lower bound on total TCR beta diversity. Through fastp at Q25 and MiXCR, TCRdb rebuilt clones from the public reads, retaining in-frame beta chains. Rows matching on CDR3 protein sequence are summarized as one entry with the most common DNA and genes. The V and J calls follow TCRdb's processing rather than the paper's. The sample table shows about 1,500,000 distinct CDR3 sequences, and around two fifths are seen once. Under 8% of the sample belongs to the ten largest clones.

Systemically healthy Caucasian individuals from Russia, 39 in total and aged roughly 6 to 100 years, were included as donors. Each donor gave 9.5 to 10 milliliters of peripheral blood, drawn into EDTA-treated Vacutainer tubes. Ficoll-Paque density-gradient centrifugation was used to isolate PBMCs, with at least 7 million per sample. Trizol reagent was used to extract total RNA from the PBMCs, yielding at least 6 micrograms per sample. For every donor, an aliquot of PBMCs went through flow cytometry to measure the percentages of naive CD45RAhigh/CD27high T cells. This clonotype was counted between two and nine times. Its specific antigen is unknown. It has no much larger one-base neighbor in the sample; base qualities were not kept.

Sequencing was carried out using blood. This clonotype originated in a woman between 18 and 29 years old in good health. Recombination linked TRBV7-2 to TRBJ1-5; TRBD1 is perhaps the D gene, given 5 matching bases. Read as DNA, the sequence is TGTGCCACCGCAGGGAGAGGGAATCAGCCCCAGCATTTT. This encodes CATAGRGNQPQHF.